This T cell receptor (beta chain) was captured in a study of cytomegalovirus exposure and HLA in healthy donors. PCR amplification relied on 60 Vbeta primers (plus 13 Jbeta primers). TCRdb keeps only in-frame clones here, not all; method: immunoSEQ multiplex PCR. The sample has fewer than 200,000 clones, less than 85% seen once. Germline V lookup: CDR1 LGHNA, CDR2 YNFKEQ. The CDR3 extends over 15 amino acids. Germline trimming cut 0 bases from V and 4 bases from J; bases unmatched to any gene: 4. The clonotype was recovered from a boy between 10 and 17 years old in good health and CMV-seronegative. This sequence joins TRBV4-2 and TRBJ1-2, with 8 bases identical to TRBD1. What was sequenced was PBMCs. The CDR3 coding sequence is TGTGCCAGCAGCCAAGAACAGGGGGTCCCCTATGGCTACACCTTC. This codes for CASSQEQGVPYGYTF.